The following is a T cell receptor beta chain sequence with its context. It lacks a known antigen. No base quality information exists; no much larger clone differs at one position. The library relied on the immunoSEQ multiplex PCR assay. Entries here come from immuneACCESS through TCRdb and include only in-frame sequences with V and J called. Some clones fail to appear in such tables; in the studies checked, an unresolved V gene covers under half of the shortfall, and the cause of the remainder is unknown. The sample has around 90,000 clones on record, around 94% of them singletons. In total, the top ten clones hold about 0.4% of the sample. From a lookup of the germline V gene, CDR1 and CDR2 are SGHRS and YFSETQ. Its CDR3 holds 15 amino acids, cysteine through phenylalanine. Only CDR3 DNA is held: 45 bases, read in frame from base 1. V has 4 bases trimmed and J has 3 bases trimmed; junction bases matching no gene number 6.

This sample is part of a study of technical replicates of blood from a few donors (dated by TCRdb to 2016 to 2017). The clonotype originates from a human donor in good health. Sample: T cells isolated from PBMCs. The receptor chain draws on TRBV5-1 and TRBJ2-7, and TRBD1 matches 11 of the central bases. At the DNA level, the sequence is TGCGCCAGCAGCGAGGGGACAGGGGGTCACTACGAGCAGTACTTC. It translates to CASSEGTGGHYEQYF.